This T cell receptor beta chain was recovered during a study of T-cell memory formation after mild COVID-19. In the study overall: Clusters of TCRs were largely donor specific. Overall study findings and caveats: Balance between CD4 and CD8 was seen in clones contracting day 15 to 85, and a CD4+ lean was seen in later expanders.

With 5 bases clipped from V and 2 bases from J, the junction kept 6 bases outside the gene matches. Per germline, CDR1 SGHAT and CDR2 FQNNGV. The CDR3 runs 15 residues. TCRdb re-called the 5' RACE reads through MiXCR, storing one row per CDR3 protein. The table has 150,000 to 200,000 distinct CDR3 sequences, about 18% seen once. About this clonotype: The antigen is not known.

The receptor was derived from a young man who had mild COVID-19 (a few samples of this study predate the infection). Cell type and time point are not known. The chain uses TRBV11-2 and TRBJ2-1; 7 bases are a match to TRBD1. Material: PBMCs or a T cell subset sorted from them (not recorded which). The CDR3 DNA sequence: TGTGCCAGCAGCACGGGGACAGCCCCCTACAATGAGCAGTTCTTC. Translating gives CASSTGTAPYNEQFF.